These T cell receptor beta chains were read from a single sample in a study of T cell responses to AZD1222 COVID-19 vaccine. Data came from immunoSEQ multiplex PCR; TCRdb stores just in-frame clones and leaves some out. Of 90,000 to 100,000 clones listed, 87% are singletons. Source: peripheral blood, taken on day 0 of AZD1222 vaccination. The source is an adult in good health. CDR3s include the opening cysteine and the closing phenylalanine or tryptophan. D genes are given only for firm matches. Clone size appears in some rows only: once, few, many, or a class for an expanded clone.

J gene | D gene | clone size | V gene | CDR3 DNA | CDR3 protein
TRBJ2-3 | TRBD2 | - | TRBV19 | TGTGCCAGTAGTATTGGCAGCGGGCTTCTCGGGGGGGATACGCAGTATTTT | CASSIGSGLLGGDTQYF
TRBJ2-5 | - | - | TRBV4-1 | TGCGCCAGCAGCCAAGATCGAGGGGGGCGCGGAGAGACCCAGTACTTC | CASSQDRGGRGETQYF
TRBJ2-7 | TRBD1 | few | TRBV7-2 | TGTGCCAGCAGCTTCAGGACAGGGACATCCTACGAGCAGTACTTC | CASSFRTGTSYEQYF
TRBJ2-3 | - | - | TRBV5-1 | TGCGCCAGCAGCTTCGACGGGAGTTACACAGATACGCAGTATTTT | CASSFDGSYTDTQYF
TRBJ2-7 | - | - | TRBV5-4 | TGTGCCAGCAGCTTGTGGCACAGAGACTCCTACGAGCAGTACTTC | CASSLWHRDSYEQYF
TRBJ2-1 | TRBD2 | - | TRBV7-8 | TGTGCCAGCAGCTTAACCGCTAGCGGGCATGAGCAGTTCTTC | CASSLTASGHEQFF
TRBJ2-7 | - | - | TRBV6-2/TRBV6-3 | TGTGCCAGCAGCCTGACAGAGTCCTACGAGCAGTACTTC | CASSLTESYEQYF
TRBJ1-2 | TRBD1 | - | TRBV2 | TGTGCCAGCAGTCTTACGCCCTGGGACAGGTCGCACACACTCTATGGCTACACCTTC | CASSLTPWDRSHTLYGYTF
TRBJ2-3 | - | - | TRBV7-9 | TGTGCCAGCAGCTTAGACGGGGGGCCCACAGATACGCAGTATTTT | CASSLDGGPTDTQYF
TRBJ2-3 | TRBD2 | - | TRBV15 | TGTGCCACCAGCAGGGAAAGCGGGGGCCGGGGTGCGGATACGCAGTATTTT | CATSRESGGRGADTQYF
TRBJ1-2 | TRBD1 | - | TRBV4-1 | TGCGCCAGCAGCCAAGAATCCCCAGGGGGTGGCTACACCTTC | CASSQESPGGGYTF
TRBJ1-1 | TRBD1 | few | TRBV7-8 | TGTGCCAGCAGCTTAGTGACAGGGTTTCACACTGAAGCTTTCTTT | CASSLVTGFHTEAFF
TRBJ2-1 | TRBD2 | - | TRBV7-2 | TGTGCCAGCAGCTTAACAGGGGCTAGCGGGGGGGTATACAATGAGCAGTTCTTC | CASSLTGASGGVYNEQFF
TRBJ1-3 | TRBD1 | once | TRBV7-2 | TGTGCCAGCAGCCCGGGACAGGGGAGAAACACCATATATTTT | CASSPGQGRNTIYF
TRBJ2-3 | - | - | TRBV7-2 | TGTGCCAGCAGCCCCATTTGGACGGTGGATACGCAGTATTTT | CASSPIWTVDTQYF
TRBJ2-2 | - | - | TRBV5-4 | TGTGCTACCTCGAGGGAAGAGAACACCGGGGAGCTGTTTTTT | CATSREENTGELFF
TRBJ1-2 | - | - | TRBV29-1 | TGCAGCGTAGGGCCCGAGGAGGGCTACACCTTC | CSVGPEEGYTF
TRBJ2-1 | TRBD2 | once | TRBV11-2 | TGTGCCAGCAGAAATCCGGGACTAGCTTACAATGAGCAGTTCTTC | CASRNPGLAYNEQFF
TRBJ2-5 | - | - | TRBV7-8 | TGTGCCAGCAGCTTAGCCCTCCAAGAGACCCAGTACTTC | CASSLALQETQYF
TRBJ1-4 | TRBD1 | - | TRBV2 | TGTGCCAGCAGTGGACAGGGCTGGGGGAATGAAAAACTGTTTTTT | CASSGQGWGNEKLFF
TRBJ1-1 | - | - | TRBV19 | TGTGCCAGCTCCCCAATTTTCAAGGACACTGAAGCTTTCTTT | CASSPIFKDTEAFF
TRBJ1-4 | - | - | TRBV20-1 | TGCAGTGCCTATCTTGGTGAAAAACTGTTTTTT | CSAYLGEKLFF
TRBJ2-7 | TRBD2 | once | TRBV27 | TGTGCCAGCAGTTTGACCGGGGGGGAAATTTACGAGCAGTACTTC | CASSLTGGEIYEQYF
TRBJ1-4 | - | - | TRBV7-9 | TGTGCCAGCAGCCTAGAGGGCACGGGTGAAAAACTGTTTTTT | CASSLEGTGEKLFF
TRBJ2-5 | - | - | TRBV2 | TGTGCCAGCAGTGGTACGGGAGCAGAGACCCAGTACTTC | CASSGTGAETQYF
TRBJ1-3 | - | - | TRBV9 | TGTGCCAGCAGCGTAGGTGGAGCAGACACTGGAAACACCATATATTTT | CASSVGGADTGNTIYF
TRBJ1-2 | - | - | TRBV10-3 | TGTGCCATCAGTGGCTCAGGGGTCTATGGCTACACCTTC | CAISGSGVYGYTF
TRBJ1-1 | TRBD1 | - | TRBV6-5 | TGTGCCAGCAGTTTGGACAGGGCTAACACTGAAGCTTTCTTT | CASSLDRANTEAFF
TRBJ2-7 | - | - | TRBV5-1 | TGCGCCAGCAGCTTAGAGGGTAGCTCCTACGAGCAGTACTTC | CASSLEGSSYEQYF